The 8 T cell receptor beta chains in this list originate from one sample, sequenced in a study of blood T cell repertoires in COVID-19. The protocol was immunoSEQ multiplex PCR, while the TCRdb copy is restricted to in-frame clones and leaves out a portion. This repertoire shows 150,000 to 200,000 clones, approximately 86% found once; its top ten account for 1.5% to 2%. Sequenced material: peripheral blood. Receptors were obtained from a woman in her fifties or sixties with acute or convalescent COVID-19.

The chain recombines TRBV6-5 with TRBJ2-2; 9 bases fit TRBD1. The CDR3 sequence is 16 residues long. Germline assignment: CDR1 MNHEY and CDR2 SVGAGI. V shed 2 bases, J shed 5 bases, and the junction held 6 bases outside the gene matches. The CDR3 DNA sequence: TGTGCCAGCAGTTACCCGCCGACAGGGGGGACCGGGGAGCTGTTTTTT. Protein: CASSYPPTGGTGELFF.

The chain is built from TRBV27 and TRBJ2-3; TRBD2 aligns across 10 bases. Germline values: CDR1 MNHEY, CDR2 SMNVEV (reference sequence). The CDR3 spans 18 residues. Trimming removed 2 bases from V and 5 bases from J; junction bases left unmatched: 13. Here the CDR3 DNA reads TGTGCCAGCAGTTTAGGGCTAGCGGGAGTAAGTTTGAGAGATACGCAGTATTTT. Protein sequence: CASSLGLAGVSLRDTQYF.

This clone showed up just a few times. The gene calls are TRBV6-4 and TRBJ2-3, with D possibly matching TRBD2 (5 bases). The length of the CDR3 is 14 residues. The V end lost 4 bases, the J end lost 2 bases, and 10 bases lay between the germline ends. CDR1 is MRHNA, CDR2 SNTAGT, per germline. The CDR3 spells CASSAGGSTDTQYF. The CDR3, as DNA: TGTGCCAGCAGTGCCGGAGGATCCACAGATACGCAGTATTTT.

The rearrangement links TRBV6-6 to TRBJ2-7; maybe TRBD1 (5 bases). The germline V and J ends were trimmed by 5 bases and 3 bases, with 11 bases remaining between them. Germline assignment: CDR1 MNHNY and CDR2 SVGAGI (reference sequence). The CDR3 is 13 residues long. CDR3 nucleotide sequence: TGTGCCAGCAGTCATGACAGTTACTACGAGCAGTACTTC. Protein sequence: CASSHDSYYEQYF.

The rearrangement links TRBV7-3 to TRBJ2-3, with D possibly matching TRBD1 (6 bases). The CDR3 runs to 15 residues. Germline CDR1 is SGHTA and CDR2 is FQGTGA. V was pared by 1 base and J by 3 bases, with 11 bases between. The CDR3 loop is CASSLNVGGTDTQYF. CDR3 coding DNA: TGTGCCAGCAGCTTAAATGTAGGGGGAACAGATACGCAGTATTTT.

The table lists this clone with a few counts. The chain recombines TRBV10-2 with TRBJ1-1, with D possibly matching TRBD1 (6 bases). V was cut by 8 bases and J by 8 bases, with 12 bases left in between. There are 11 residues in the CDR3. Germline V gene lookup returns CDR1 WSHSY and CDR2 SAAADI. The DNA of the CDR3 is TGCGCCAGCGGATCAGACAGGGAAGCTTTCTTT. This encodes CASGSDREAFF.

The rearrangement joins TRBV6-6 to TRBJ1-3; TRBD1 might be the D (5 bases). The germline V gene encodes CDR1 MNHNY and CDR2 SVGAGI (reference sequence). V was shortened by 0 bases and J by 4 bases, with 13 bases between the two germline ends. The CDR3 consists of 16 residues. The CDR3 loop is CASSYSTREPGNTIYF. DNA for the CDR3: TGTGCCAGCAGTTACTCGACCAGGGAACCCGGAAACACCATATATTTT.

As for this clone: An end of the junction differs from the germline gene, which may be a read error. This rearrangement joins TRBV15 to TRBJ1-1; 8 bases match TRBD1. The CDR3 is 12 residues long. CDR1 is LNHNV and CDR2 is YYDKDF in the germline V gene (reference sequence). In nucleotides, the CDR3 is TGTGCCACCAGCAGGGGGACAGGCGAGGGGGCCTTT. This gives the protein CATSRGTGEGAF.